The T cell receptor beta chain under discussion was sequenced for a study of T cells after yellow fever vaccination. Remarks on this clonotype: Its cognate antigen is unknown.

TCR cDNA was made by 5'RACE template switching, adding a universal primer site and UMIs. Each CDR3 protein gets one entry after TCRdb re-called the 5' RACE reads with MiXCR. The sample has a few hundred thousand distinct CDR3 sequences, around 4.9% seen once. Overall study findings and caveats: Though weaker, the secondary response peaked faster, on day 5 versus 15.

Looked up from germline, CDR1 is DFQATT and CDR2 is SNEGSKA (reference sequence). V was shortened by 0 bases and J by 7 bases, with 22 bases between the two germline ends. The CDR3 totals 16 residues. The TCR sequence derives from a man aged 18 to 35 who received the YFV17D yellow fever vaccine. V gene TRBV20-1 combines with J gene TRBJ2-7; weak D call: TRBD1 (6 bases). The sample was CD4+ T cells sorted from PBMCs, taken on the day of the yellow fever booster vaccination. This CDR3 is CSARDGLGTHISEQYF. The DNA for the CDR3 is TGCAGTGCTAGAGATGGGTTGGGGACACATATCTCGGAGCAGTACTTC.